This TCR beta chain was retrieved from a study of response to subunit inactivated influenza vaccine. Study-wide results and caveats: It was suggested by the authors that few new T cells are recruited by each seasonal influenza vaccination.

CDR1 SGHRS and CDR2 YFSETQ come from the germline V gene. The CDR3 is 15 amino acids. V was pared by 4 bases and J by 7 bases, with 20 bases between. A few counts support this clonotype. Its antigen remains unidentified. TCRdb analysed the RT-PCR reads with MiXCR anew, one entry per CDR3 protein. The sample has around 250,000 distinct CDR3 sequences; more than 10% are singletons. This clonotype was sampled from a man aged 45 to 65 who received an inactivated influenza vaccine. The rearrangement joins TRBV5-1 to TRBJ2-5, with no clear D. The starting material was non-naive T cells sorted from PBMCs, obtained 14 to 15 days before vaccination. In nucleotides, the CDR3 is TGCGCCAGCAGCCTTAATTCGGACGGTATTGCGACCCAGTACTTC. Encoded protein: CASSLNSDGIATQYF.